This record covers a single T cell receptor (beta chain). Investigators isolated RNA and reverse transcribed it into cDNA to act as the sequencing template. Method: immunoSEQ multiplex PCR; TCRdb's copy keeps in-frame clones and lacks some. The data show 140,000 to 150,000 clones, with 54% seen just once and approximately 16% held by the top ten. This specimen belongs to a study of CD8+ T cells in alopecia areata. The treatment was: oral pan-JAK inhibitor, 5-10 mg twice daily. Alopecia areata patients had lesional scalp punch biopsies and peripheral blood taken from them. Germline CDR1 SGDLS, CDR2 YYNGEE. CDR3 size: 17 residues. The V segment lost 0 bases and the J segment 5 bases; nucleotides outside the gene matches: 11.

The V call is TRBV9, the J call TRBJ2-3, with 8 bases identical to TRBD2. The sequences come from CD8+ T cells sorted from blood, collected at week 4, from a patient treated with tofacitinib. The source is a human donor with alopecia areata. The CDR3: CASSVGLVGGDLDTQYF. The DNA of the CDR3 is TGTGCCAGCAGCGTAGGGCTGGTCGGGGGGGACCTAGATACGCAGTATTTT.